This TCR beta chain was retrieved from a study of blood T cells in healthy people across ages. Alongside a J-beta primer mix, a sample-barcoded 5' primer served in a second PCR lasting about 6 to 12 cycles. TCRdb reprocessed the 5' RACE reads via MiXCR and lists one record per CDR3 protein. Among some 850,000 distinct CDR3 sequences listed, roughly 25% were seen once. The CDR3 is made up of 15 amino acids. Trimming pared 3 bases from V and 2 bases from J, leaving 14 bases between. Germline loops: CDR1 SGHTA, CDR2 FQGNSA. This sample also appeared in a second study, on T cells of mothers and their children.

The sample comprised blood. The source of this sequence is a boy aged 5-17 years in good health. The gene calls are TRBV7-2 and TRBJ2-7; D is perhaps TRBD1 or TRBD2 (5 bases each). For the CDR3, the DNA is TGTGCCAGCAGCTTGGGACCCCCTTTTACCTACGAGCAGTACTTC. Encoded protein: CASSLGPPFTYEQYF.